A single sample gave rise to the 11 T cell receptor beta chains below, sequenced in a study of blood T cells in healthy people across ages. The use of a sample-barcoded 5' primer and a J-beta primer mix characterized a second PCR of 7 to 11 cycles. TCRdb called the 5' RACE reads again in MiXCR, with one record for every CDR3 protein. Seen here are roughly 800,000 distinct CDR3 sequences, more than 45% observed once, and the top ten hold about 20%. Sequenced material: blood. The receptors here all came from a man aged 30 to 39 in good health.

This clonotype was seen a handful of times. The chain is built from TRBV7-2 and TRBJ2-7; unclear D gene. The V end was cut by 4 bases, the J end by 3 bases, with 10 bases between. This CDR3 has 13 amino acids. From germline, CDR1 is SGHTA and CDR2 FQGNSA. CDR3 region: CASSWSDFYEQYF. The CDR3, as DNA: TGTGCCAGCAGCTGGAGTGACTTCTACGAGCAGTACTTC. Combining the CDR3 with reference TRBV7-2 and TRBJ2-7 gives the whole variable domain GAGVSQSPSNKVTEKGKDVELRCDPISGHTALYWYRQSLGQGLEFLIYFQGNSAPDKSGLPSDRFSAERTGGSVSTLTIQRTQQEDSAVYLCASSWSDFYEQYFGPGTRLTVT.

In this sample, this clonotype turned up many times. The CDR3 nucleotides are TGTGCCAGCAGTTTTGGTAGATGGAGCGAGCAGTACTTC. Its translation: CASSFGRWSEQYF. The chain links TRBV28 to TRBJ2-7; D call uncertain. Germline V gene data show CDR1 as MDHEN and CDR2 as SYDVKM. V gave up 3 bases and J gave up 6 bases, with 12 bases separating them. The CDR3 is made up of 13 amino acids.

This rearrangement joins TRBV20-1 to TRBJ2-1; possibly TRBD1 or TRBD2 for D (5 bases each). Trimming shortened V by 6 bases and J by 11 bases, and 17 bases separated the two germline ends. CDR1 and CDR2 (germline): DFQATT, SNEGSKA (reference sequence). This CDR3 is built from 12 residues. The CDR3 DNA reads TGCAGTGCATCGGGGACGGTGGTGCAGCAGTTCTTC. It encodes CSASGTVVQQFF.

This clonotype was seen only a few times. This chain links TRBV27 with TRBJ2-7; tentatively, D is TRBD1 or TRBD2 (5 bases each). Germline CDR1 reads MNHEY; CDR2 reads SMNVEV (reference sequence). The germline V and J ends were trimmed by 2 bases and 0 bases, with 11 bases remaining between them. This CDR3 has 15 residues. DNA for the CDR3: TGTGCCAGCAGTTTACGGTCAGGGAGCTCCTACGAGCAGTACTTC. Translating gives CASSLRSGSSYEQYF.

This clonotype has a handful of counts. V usage is TRBV11-2 and J usage is TRBJ2-7; 10 bases fit TRBD2. The V gene's germline CDR1 is SGHAT and CDR2 FQNNGV. The CDR3 is 17 amino acids. After removal of 5 bases from V and 4 bases from J, the junction contained 14 bases not matched to a gene. CDR3 residues: CASSHLAGDRQEYEQYF. Written as DNA, the CDR3 is TGTGCCAGCAGCCACCTAGCGGGAGATCGACAGGAGTACGAGCAGTACTTC.

This clonotype was observed a handful of times. V usage is TRBV6-5 and J usage is TRBJ2-1; the match to TRBD2 covers 9 bases. Germline V gene sequence: CDR1 MNHEY, CDR2 SVGAGI. The CDR3 runs 14 residues. The V and J ends lost 4 bases and 6 bases, in that order; junction bases with no gene match: 4. The chain's CDR3 is CASSFASGVNEQFF. The CDR3 DNA reads TGTGCCAGCAGTTTCGCTAGCGGGGTCAATGAGCAGTTCTTC.

This clonotype has at least ten counts. This chain joins TRBV4-3 and TRBJ2-1; 11 nucleotides agree with TRBD2. CDR3 size: 14 residues. V trimming: 9 bases; J trimming: 3 bases; junction bases outside the gene matches: 4. Germline V lookup: CDR1 LGHNA, CDR2 YSLEER. The CDR3 sequence is CARAGTSGYNEQFF. CDR3 sequence (DNA): TGCGCCAGAGCCGGGACTAGCGGCTACAATGAGCAGTTCTTC.

The V call is TRBV20-1, the J call TRBJ2-7; the D gene is possibly TRBD1 (6 bases). Deletions cut 0 bases from V and 3 bases from J, with 12 bases between. The CDR3 runs to 14 residues. Per germline, CDR1 DFQATT and CDR2 SNEGSKA (reference sequence). The CDR3 loop is CSARDSGQIYEQYF. The CDR3 DNA reads as TGCAGTGCTAGAGATTCGGGACAAATCTACGAGCAGTACTTC.

The table lists this clonotype with many counts. The chain employs TRBV20-1 and TRBJ2-7; no firm D call. The CDR3 extends over 11 amino acids. With 5 bases removed from V and 6 bases from J, the gap between germline ends came to 11 bases. Looked up from germline, CDR1 is DFQATT and CDR2 is SNEGSKA (reference sequence). CDR3 region: CSAFQLSEQYF. The CDR3 bases are TGCAGTGCTTTCCAATTGAGCGAGCAGTACTTC.

This clonotype was seen more than once but under ten times. This sequence joins TRBV28 and TRBJ2-6; D uncertain. Germline V CDR1 and CDR2: MDHEN, SYDVKM. CDR3 length: 18 residues. Trimming pared 6 bases from V and 1 base from J, leaving 19 bases between. CDR3 sequence (DNA): TGTGCCAGCAGCACCCTAAATTGGGTTCCATCTGGGGCCAACGTCCTGACTTTC. The encoded protein is CASSTLNWVPSGANVLTF. Full variable domain (rest looked up from reference TRBV28 and TRBJ2-6): DVKVTQSSRYLVKRTGEKVFLECVQDMDHENMFWYRQDPGLGLRLIYFSYDVKMKEKGDIPEGYSVSREKKERFSLILESASTNQTSMYLCASSTLNWVPSGANVLTFGAGSRLTVL.

V and J are TRBV29-1 and TRBJ2-4; D is undetermined. The end of the DNA aligns better with TRBJ2-5, so the J call may be wrong. The CDR3 loop spans 11 amino acids. Germline CDR1 and CDR2: SQVTM and ANQGSEA. The CDR3 spells CSVPIVRTQYF. For the CDR3, the DNA is TGCAGCGTCCCGATTGTAAGGACCCAGTACTTC.